These T cell receptor beta chains were read from a single sample in a study of blood T cell repertoires in COVID-19. TCRdb keeps only in-frame clones here, not all; method: immunoSEQ multiplex PCR. The sample yields more than 250,000 clones, about nine tenths seen once. Material: peripheral blood. Receptor source: a woman in her 30s with COVID-19, enrolled during active disease. Each CDR3 is given without its conserved first and last residue.

j_call v_call cdr3_aa
TRBJ1-2 TRBV7-3 ASSLTPGVNYGYT
TRBJ1-1 TRBV6-6 ASSYSSIEAF
TRBJ1-3 TRBV28 ASTTGPSGNTIY
TRBJ1-4 TRBV27 ASSLNGGIYEKLF
TRBJ1-5 TRBV18 ASSPGQGNNQPQH
TRBJ2-7 TRBV27 ASSLSQGPYEQY
TRBJ1-6 TRBV28 ASSSPDSPLH
TRBJ1-5 TRBV19 ASRIISVGDQPQH
TRBJ2-5 TRBV4-1 ASSQGLAGGWETQY
TRBJ1-4 TRBV3-1/TRBV3-2 ASSPRQGLGEKLF
TRBJ2-7 TRBV10-3 AITPGLASDEQY
TRBJ1-5 TRBV19 ASRDLTGVDQPQH
TRBJ2-5 TRBV5-1 ASGQGEETQY
TRBJ1-1 TRBV28 ASSTIRLGLEAF
TRBJ2-3 TRBV5-1 ASSMADNTDTQY
TRBJ1-2 TRBV29-1 SVALQGYSYGYT
TRBJ1-1 TRBV29-1 SVERTGEAF
TRBJ1-5 TRBV19 ASSLLLGSNQPQH
TRBJ1-5 TRBV6-2/TRBV6-3 ASSSLGGSRGNQPQH
TRBJ2-5 TRBV11-1 ASSPLEGLAVETQY
TRBJ1-2 TRBV7-9 ASSLADSDGYT
TRBJ1-1 TRBV3-1/TRBV3-2 ASSQGRGEAF
TRBJ2-1 TRBV14 ASRRTSGGTNEQF
TRBJ1-1 TRBV4-3 ASSQVLHREYTEAF
TRBJ2-2 TRBV24-1 ATSDRDRANTGELF
TRBJ2-3 TRBV5-1 ASSLEQPSTDTQY
TRBJ2-1 TRBV19 ASRALAGGYL
TRBJ1-3 TRBV5-5 ASSLQIGTGGDTIY
TRBJ1-5 TRBV6-1 ASSDGTGRYSNQPQH
TRBJ1-5 TRBV24-1 ATSETGADQPQH
TRBJ1-2 TRBV6-1 ASSDPWGRDYGYT
TRBJ1-4 TRBV5-6 ASSPDRTSSEKLF
TRBJ1-1 TRBV5-1 ASSSITGDTEAF
TRBJ1-1 TRBV4-3 ASSQEYGAGGFTEAF
TRBJ1-1 TRBV4-1 ASSQDPQGATEAF
TRBJ2-1 TRBV7-2 ASSLLAGGVNEQF
TRBJ1-5 TRBV28 ASSLEWQGRDQPQH
TRBJ2-5 TRBV7-2 ASSLVGTSGPETQY
TRBJ1-1 TRBV18 ASSPDKKAEAF
TRBJ2-7 TRBV6-2/TRBV6-3 ASSTALTSGGISYEQY
TRBJ2-1 TRBV2 ASSGSSLPEQF
TRBJ2-1 TRBV6-5 ASSPSRSSYNEQF
TRBJ1-4 TRBV2 AIDSATNEKLF
TRBJ1-5 TRBV6-5 ASRRGTGNQPQH
TRBJ1-2 TRBV5-1 ASSPGGELSGYT
TRBJ2-2 TRBV3-1/TRBV3-2 ASSRTSGGGTGELF
TRBJ2-2 TRBV5-4 ASSLGLAGGIGELF
TRBJ2-1 TRBV7-9 ASSPTSGGNEQF
TRBJ1-6 TRBV9 ASSSQGIPDSPLH
TRBJ1-1 TRBV24-1 ATSDRSTGVTEAF
TRBJ1-5 TRBV10-1 ASSESPGQGDQPQH
TRBJ2-5 TRBV11-2 ASSLGLAGGQGTQY
TRBJ1-2 TRBV4-3 ASSQAQRLGPNYGYT
TRBJ1-6 TRBV7-8 ASSWSRTGSNSPLH
TRBJ1-2 TRBV27 ASSPLGTGGVDYGYT